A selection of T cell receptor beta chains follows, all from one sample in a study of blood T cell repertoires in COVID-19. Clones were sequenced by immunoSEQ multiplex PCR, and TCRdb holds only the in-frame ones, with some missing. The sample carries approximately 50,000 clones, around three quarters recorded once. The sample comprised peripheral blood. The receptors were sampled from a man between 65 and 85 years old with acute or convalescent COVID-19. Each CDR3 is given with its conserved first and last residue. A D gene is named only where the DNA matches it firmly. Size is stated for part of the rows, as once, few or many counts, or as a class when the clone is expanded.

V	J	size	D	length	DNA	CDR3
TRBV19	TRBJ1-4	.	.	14	TGTGCCAGTAGTATCGACCCAGTCAGGGAAAAACTGTTTTTT	CASSIDPVREKLFF
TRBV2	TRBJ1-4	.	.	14	TGTGCCAGCAGTGAAGACAGGGCCTATGAAAAACTGTTTTTT	CASSEDRAYEKLFF
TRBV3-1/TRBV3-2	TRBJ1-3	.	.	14	TGTGCCAGCAGCCAGGGACACCCGACGTTCCCCATATATTTT	CASSQGHPTFPIYF
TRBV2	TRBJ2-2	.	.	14	TGTGCCAGCAGTGTAGGGACTGATACCGGGGAGCTGTTTTTT	CASSVGTDTGELFF
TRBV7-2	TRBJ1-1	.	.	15	TGTGCCAGCAACCCTCCAGGGCGGGGCCGGACTGAAGCTTTCTTT	CASNPPGRGRTEAFF
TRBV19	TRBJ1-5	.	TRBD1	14	TGTGCCAGTAGGTCGACAGGGAGCAATCAGCCCCAGCATTTT	CASRSTGSNQPQHF
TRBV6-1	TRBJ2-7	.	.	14	TGTGCCAGCAGATCCGAGGCGGCCTCCTACGAGCAGTACTTC	CASRSEAASYEQYF
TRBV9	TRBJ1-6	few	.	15	TGTGCCAGCAGCGACAGACCCGGGGCGGGGTCACCCCTCCACTTT	CASSDRPGAGSPLHF
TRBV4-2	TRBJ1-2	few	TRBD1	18	TGTGCCAGCAGCCTTGGGGCGGCGGGGACAGGTCTGGACTATGGCTACACCTTC	CASSLGAAGTGLDYGYTF
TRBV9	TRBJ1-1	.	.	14	TGTGCCAGCAGCGTAGGAAGAGGACAAACTGAAGCTTTCTTT	CASSVGRGQTEAFF
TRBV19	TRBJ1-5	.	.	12	TGTGCCAGTAGTTTACAGGACCAGCCCCAGCATTTT	CASSLQDQPQHF
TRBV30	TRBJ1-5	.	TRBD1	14	TGTGCCTGGAGTGGGGGACAGGGCCTGGAGCCCCAGCATTTT	CAWSGGQGLEPQHF
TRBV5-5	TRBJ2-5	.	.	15	TGTGCCAGCAGCCTGGGGCCAACGTACCAAGAAACCCAGTACTTC	CASSLGPTYQETQYF
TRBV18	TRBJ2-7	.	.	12	TGTGCCAGCTCACCCGGGGCCTACGAGCAGTACTTC	CASSPGAYEQYF
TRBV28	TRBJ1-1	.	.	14	TGTGCCAGCGCCGAAACAGGGCCGAACACTGAAGCTTTCTTT	CASAETGPNTEAFF
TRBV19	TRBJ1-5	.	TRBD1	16	TGTGCCAGTAGTATAAAAATTGGACAGGGAAATCAGCCCCAGCATTTT	CASSIKIGQGNQPQHF
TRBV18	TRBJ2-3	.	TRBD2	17	TGTGCCAGCTCACCAAGTCCCCTAGCGGCAGCCACAGATACGCAGTATTTT	CASSPSPLAAATDTQYF
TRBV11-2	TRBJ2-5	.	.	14	TGTGCCAGCAGCCGTAATTTTCTCCAAGAGACCCAGTACTTC	CASSRNFLQETQYF
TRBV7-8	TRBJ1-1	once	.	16	TGTGCCAGCAGCGACATGCAGGGTACTGTGAACACTGAAGCTTTCTTT	CASSDMQGTVNTEAFF
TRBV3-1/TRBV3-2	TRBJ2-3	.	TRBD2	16	TGTGCCAGCAGCCCGTTTCTAGCGGGAGGAGCAGATACGCAGTATTTT	CASSPFLAGGADTQYF
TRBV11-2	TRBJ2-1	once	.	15	TGTGCCAGCAGCTTGGGGACGGGAGCCTACAATGAGCAGTTCTTC	CASSLGTGAYNEQFF
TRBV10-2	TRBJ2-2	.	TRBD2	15	TGCGCCACCCGACTAGCGGGGGACTCCCCCGGGGAGCTGTTTTTT	CATRLAGDSPGELFF
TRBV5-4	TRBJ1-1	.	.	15	TGTGCCAGCAGCGGGGGGGGCCACCAGAACACTGAAGCTTTCTTT	CASSGGGHQNTEAFF
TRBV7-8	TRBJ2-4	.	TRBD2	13	TGTGCCAGCACCTTTAGCGGGGGGGACATTCAGTACTTC	CASTFSGGDIQYF
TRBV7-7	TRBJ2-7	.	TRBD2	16	TGTGCCAGCAGCGCCTTGTGGTCGGGAGGGCCCGTCGAGCAGTACTTC	CASSALWSGGPVEQYF
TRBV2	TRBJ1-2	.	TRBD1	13	TGTGCCAGCAGTCCGGGACAGGGGAGCGGCTACACCTTC	CASSPGQGSGYTF
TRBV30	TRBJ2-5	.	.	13	TGTGCCTGGAGTGTATGGCAGGTAGAGACCCAGTACTTC	CAWSVWQVETQYF
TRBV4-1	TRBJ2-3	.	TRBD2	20	TGCGCCAGCAGCCCGGGACTAGCGGGAGTATTGATGGGTAGGACAGATACGCAGTATTTT	CASSPGLAGVLMGRTDTQYF
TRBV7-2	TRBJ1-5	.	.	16	TGTGCCAGCAGCTTAGCCGGCAGGGTGAGCAATCAGCCCCAGCATTTT	CASSLAGRVSNQPQHF
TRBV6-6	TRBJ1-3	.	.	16	TGTGCCAGCAGCCCGGGGAGTCCAGTGTTGGGAAACACCATATATTTT	CASSPGSPVLGNTIYF
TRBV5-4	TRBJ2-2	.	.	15	TGTGCCAGCAGCTTGATACCAGGGGCGACCGGGGAGCTGTTTTTT	CASSLIPGATGELFF
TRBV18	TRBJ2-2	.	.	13	TGTGCCAGCCCCGAGGCGAACACCGGGGAGCTGTTTTTT	CASPEANTGELFF
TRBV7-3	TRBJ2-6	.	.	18	TGTGCCAGCAGCTTAACGGGTGGCGCTAGCTCTGGGGCCAACGTCCTGACTTTC	CASSLTGGASSGANVLTF
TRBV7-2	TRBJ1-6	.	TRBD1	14	TGTGCCAGCAGCTTAAGGGACAGTAATTCACCCCTCCACTTT	CASSLRDSNSPLHF
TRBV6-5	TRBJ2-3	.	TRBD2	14	TGTGCCAGCAGAAACCTAGCGGGAGACCATACGCAGTATTTT	CASRNLAGDHTQYF
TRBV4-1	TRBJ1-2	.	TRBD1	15	TGCGCCAGCAGCCAGACAGGGAACTTCAACTATGGCTACACCTTC	CASSQTGNFNYGYTF
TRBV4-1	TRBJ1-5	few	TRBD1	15	TGCGCCAGCAGCCAAAGTGACAGGGGGTATCAGCCCCAGCATTTT	CASSQSDRGYQPQHF
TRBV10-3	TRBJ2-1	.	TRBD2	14	TGTGCCATCAGTCGCACGGGGGGAGTGGGTGAGCAGTTCTTC	CAISRTGGVGEQFF
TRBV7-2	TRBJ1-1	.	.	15	TGTGCCAGCAGCCCCCAAAGGACAGCGAACACTGAAGCTTTCTTT	CASSPQRTANTEAFF
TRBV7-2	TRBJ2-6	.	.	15	TGTGCCAGCTACAATAGGGGCGCTGGGGCCAACGTCCTGACCTTC	CASYNRGAGANVLTF
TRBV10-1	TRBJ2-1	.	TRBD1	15	TGCGCCAGCAGTACCGGACAGGGGGTCAGGAATGAGCAGTTCTTC	CASSTGQGVRNEQFF
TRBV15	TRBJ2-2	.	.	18	TGTGCCACCAGCAGCGGGATGGGGATTCGGGATGGAACCGGGGAGCTGTTTTTT	CATSSGMGIRDGTGELFF